This paragraph reports one T cell receptor (beta chain). The antigen remains unidentified. Produced via immunoSEQ multiplex PCR; TCRdb's table is partial and in-frame only. The table includes tens of thousands of clones, approximately 75% detected once. These data belong to a study of T cells in localized non-small cell lung cancer. Notes on the study in general: Longer overall survival accompanied higher blood T cell density. Appearance in adjacent lung was seen for a median around 58 of the top 100 tumor clones.

V was cut by 4 bases and J by 5 bases, with 9 bases left in between. There are 14 residues in the CDR3. Germline V CDR1 and CDR2: SGHTA, FQGTGA. V is TRBV7-3 and J is TRBJ1-6; perhaps TRBD1 as D (5 bases). This TCR was sampled from a man aged 40-75 years with stage I squamous cell lung carcinoma. Material: peripheral blood, obtained before any cancer treatment. Here the CDR3 reads CASSSGGDNSPLHF. The DNA for the CDR3 is TGTGCCAGCAGCTCCGGGGGAGATAATTCACCCCTCCACTTT.